The text below deals with one T cell receptor (beta chain). Its antigen is not known. Sequencing was performed with immunoSEQ multiplex PCR; in TCRdb, only in-frame clones are kept and a portion is missing. The profile covers roughly 100,000 clones, with roughly 93% appearing a single time and 1% to 1.5% taken by the ten largest. The data are from a study of graft-versus-host responses after intestinal transplantation. Study-level results: There was an association between peak levels of circulating GvH clones and early post-transplant HvG declines.

The V and J ends lost 4 bases and 4 bases respectively, with 14 bases between them. Germline V gene lookup returns CDR1 KGHSH and CDR2 LQKENI. The CDR3 is 14 residues long. The starting material was unstimulated CD8+ T cells sorted from spleen or lymph node cells, obtained before intestinal transplant. The chain links TRBV18 to TRBJ2-7; D is perhaps TRBD1 or TRBD2 (7 bases each). This receptor was taken from a human donor who received an intestinal transplant. CDR3 DNA sequence: TGTGCCAGCTCACAGCGGGACAGATTGTACGAGCAGTACTTC. This encodes CASSQRDRLYEQYF.